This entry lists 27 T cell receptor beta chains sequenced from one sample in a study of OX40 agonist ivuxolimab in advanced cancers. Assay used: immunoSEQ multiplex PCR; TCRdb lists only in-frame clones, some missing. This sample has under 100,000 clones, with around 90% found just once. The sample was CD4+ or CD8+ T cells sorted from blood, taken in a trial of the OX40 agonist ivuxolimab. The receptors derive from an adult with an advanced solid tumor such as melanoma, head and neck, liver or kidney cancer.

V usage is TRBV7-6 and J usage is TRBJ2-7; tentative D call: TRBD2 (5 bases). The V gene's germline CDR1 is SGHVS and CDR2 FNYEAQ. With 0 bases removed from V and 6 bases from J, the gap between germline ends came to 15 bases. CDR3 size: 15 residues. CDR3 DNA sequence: TGTGCCAGCAGCTTAGCACTAGGCCGGGTTTCCGAGCAGTACTTC. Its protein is CASSLALGRVSEQYF.

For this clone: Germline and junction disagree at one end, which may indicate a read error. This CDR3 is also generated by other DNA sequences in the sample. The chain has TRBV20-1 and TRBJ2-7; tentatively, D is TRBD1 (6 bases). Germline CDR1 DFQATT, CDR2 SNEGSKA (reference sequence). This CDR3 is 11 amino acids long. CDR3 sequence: CSARGQYEQYF. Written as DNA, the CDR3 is TGCAGTGCGAGAGGACAGTACGAGCAGTACTTC.

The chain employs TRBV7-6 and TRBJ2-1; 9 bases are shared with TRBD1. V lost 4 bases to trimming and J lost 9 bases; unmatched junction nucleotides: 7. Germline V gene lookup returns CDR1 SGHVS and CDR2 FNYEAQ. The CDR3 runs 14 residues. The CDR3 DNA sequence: TGTGCCAGCAGCTCCGGACAGGGGTGGACTGAGCAGTTCTTC. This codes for CASSSGQGWTEQFF.

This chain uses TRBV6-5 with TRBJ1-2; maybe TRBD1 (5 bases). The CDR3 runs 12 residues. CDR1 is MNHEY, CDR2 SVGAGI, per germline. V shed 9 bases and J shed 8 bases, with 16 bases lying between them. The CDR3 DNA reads TGTGCCAGTTATACGGGACGTTGGGGCTACACCTTC. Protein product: CASYTGRWGYTF.

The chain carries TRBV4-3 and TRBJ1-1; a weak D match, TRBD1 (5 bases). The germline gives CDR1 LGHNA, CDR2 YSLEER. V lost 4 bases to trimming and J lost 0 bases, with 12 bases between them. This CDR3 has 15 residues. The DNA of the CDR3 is TGCGCCAGCAGCCGGACCATGGGACTGAACACTGAAGCTTTCTTT. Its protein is CASSRTMGLNTEAFF.

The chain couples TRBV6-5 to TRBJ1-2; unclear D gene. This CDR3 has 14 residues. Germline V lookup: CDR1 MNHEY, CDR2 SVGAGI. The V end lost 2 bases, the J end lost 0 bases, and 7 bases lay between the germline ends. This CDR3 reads CASSYGRTNYGYTF. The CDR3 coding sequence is TGTGCCAGCAGTTACGGGCGGACTAACTATGGCTACACCTTC.

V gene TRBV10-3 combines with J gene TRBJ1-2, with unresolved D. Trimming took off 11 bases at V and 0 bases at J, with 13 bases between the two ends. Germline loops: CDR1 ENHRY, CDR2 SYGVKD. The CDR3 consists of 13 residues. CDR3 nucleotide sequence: TGTGCCGTCACCGGCGGCGCTAACTATGGCTACACCTTC. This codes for CAVTGGANYGYTF.

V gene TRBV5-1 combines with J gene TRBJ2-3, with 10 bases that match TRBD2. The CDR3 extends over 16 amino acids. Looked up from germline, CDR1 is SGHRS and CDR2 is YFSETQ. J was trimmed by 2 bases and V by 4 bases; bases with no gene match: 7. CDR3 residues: CASSNRGLADTDTQYF. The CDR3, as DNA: TGCGCCAGCAGCAACCGAGGACTAGCGGACACAGATACGCAGTATTTT.

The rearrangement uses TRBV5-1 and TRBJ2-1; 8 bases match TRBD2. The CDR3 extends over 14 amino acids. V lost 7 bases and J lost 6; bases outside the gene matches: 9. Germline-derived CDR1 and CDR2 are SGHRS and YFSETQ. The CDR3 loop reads CASLRLAGSNEQFF. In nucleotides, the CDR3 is TGCGCCAGCCTACGGTTAGCGGGATCCAATGAGCAGTTCTTC.

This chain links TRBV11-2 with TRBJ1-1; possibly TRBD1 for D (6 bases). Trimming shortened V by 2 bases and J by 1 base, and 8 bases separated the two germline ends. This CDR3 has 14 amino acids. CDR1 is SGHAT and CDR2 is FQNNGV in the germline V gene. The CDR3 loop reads CASSLLGANTEAFF. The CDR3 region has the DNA TGTGCCAGCAGCTTACTGGGGGCGAACACTGAAGCTTTCTTT. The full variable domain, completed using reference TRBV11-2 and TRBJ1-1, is EAGVAQSPRYKIIEKRQSVAFWCNPISGHATLYWYQQILGQGPKLLIQFQNNGVVDDSQLPKDRFSAERLKGVDSTLKIQPAKLEDSAVYLCASSLLGANTEAFFGQGTRLTVV.

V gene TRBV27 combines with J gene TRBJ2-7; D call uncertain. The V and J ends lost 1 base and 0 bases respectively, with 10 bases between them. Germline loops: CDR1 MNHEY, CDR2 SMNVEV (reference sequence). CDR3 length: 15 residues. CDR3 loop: CASSLYPSGSYEQYF. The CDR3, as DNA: TGTGCCAGCAGTTTATACCCGTCTGGCTCCTACGAGCAGTACTTC.

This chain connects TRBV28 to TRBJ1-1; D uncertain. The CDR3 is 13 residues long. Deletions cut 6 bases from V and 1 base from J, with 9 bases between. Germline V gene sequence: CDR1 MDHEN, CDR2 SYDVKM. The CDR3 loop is CASSPPGNTEAFF. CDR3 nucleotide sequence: TGTGCCAGCAGCCCCCCGGGGAACACTGAAGCTTTCTTT.

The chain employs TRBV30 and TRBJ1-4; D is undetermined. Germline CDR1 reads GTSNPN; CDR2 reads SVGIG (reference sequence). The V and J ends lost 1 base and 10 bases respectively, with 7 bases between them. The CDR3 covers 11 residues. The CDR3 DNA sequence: TGTGCCTGGAGTGGAATGGGAAAACTGTTTTTT. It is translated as CAWSGMGKLFF.

The CDR3 protein is CASSRPESKNIQYF. The CDR3 DNA is TGTGCCAGCAGTAGACCAGAATCCAAAAACATTCAGTACTTC. The J gene is TRBJ2-4, the V gene TRBV2; D call uncertain. V was trimmed by 5 bases and J by 2 bases, leaving 10 bases between them. Germline V gene lookup returns CDR1 SNHLY and CDR2 FYNNEI. There are 14 residues in the CDR3.

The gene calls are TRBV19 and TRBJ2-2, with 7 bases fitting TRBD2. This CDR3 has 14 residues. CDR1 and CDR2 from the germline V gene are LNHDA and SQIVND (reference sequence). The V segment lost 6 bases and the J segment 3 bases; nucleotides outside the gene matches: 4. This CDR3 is CASRTSVHTGELFF. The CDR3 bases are TGTGCCAGTAGAACTAGCGTGCACACCGGGGAGCTGTTTTTT.

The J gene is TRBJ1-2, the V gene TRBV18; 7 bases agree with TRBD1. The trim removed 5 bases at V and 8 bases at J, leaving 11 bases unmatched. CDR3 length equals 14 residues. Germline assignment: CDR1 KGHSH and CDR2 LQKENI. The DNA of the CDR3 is TGTGCCAGCTCATCTAGAGACAGGGCAGGAGGCTACACCTTC. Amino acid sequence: CASSSRDRAGGYTF.

The CDR3 DNA sequence: TGCGCCAGCAGCCAGCGCCCCACAGATACGCAGTATTTT. Translated, it gives CASSQRPTDTQYF. The chain carries TRBV4-3 and TRBJ2-3; D uncertain. There are 13 residues in the CDR3. Germline V gene data show CDR1 as LGHNA and CDR2 as YSLEER. Trimming shortened V by 3 bases and J by 2 bases, and 6 bases separated the two germline ends.

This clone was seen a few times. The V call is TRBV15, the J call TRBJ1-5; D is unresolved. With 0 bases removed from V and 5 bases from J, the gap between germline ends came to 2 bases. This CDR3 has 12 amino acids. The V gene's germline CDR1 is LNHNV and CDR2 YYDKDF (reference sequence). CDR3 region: CATSRDYQPQHF. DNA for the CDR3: TGTGCCACCAGCAGAGATTATCAGCCCCAGCATTTT.

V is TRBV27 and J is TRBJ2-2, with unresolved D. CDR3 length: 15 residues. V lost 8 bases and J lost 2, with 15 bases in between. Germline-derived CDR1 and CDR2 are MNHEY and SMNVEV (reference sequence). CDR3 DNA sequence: TGTGCCAGCCGCCGCAGCTCAGCAAACACCGGGGAGCTGTTTTTT. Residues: CASRRSSANTGELFF.

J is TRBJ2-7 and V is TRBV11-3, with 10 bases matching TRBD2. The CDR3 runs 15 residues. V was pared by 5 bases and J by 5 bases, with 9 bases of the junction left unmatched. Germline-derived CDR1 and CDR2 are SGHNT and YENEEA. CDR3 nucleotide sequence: TGTGCCAGCAGCCAGGAGGGGACTAGCGTCCACGAGCAGTACTTC. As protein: CASSQEGTSVHEQYF.

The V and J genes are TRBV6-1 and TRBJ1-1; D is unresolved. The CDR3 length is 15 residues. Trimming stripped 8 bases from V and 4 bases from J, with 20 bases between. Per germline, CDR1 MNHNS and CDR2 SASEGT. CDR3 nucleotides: TGTGCCAGCGCGCACGGGCGCCCTCTTGGCACTGAAGCTTTCTTT. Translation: CASAHGRPLGTEAFF.

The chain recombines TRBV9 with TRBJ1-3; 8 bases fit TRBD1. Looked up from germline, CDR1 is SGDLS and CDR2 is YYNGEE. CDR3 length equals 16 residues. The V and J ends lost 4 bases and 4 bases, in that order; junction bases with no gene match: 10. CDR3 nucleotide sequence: TGTGCCAGCAGCCGACAGGGGATTGGGTCCGGAAACACCATATATTTT. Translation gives CASSRQGIGSGNTIYF.

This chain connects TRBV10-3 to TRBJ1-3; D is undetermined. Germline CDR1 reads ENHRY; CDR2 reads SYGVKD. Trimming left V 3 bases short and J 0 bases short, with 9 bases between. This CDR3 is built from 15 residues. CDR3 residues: CAISDGGSSGNTIYF. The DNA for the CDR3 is TGTGCCATCAGTGATGGAGGGAGCTCTGGAAACACCATATATTTT.

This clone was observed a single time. The CDR3 DNA reads TGTGCCAGCAGCTTAGATTGGGGGGTCCAAGAGACCCAGTACTTC. As protein: CASSLDWGVQETQYF. This chain links TRBV7-2 with TRBJ2-5; weak D call: TRBD2 (6 bases). The CDR3 covers 15 residues. V lost 1 base and J lost 1, with 10 bases in between. Per germline, CDR1 SGHTA and CDR2 FQGNSA.

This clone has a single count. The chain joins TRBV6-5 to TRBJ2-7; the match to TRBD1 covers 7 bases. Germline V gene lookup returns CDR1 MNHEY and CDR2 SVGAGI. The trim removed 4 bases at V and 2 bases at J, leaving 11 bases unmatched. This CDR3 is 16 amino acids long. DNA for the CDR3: TGTGCCAGCAGTTCCGGACAGGCCCAGTCGACCTACGAGCAGTACTTC. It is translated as CASSSGQAQSTYEQYF.

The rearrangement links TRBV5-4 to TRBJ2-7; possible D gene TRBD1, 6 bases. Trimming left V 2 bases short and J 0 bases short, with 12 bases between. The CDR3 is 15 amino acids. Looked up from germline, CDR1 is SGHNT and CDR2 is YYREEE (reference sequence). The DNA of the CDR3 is TGTGCCAGCAGCTTCGGGACACACGGCTCCTACGAGCAGTACTTC. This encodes CASSFGTHGSYEQYF.

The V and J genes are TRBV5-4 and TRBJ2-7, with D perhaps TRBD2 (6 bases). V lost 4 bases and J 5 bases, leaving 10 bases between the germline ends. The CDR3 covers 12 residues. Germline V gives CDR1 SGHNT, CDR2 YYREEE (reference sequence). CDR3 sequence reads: CASSARGDEQYF. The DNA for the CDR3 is TGTGCCAGCAGCGCGCGGGGCGACGAGCAGTACTTC.